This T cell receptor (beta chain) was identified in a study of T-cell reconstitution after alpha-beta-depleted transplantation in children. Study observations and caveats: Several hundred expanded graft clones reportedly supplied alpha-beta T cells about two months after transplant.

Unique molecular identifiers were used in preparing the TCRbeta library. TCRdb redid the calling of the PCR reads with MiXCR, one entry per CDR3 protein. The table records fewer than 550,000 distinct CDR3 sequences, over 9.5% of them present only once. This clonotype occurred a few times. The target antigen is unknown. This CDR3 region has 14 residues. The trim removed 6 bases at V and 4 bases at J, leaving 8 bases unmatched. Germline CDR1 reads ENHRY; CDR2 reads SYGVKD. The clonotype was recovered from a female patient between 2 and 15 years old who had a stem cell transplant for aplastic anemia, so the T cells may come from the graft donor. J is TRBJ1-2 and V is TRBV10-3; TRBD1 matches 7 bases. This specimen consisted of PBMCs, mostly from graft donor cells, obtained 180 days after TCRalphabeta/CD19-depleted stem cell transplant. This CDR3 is CAIRVLPGGYGYTF. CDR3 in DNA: TGTGCCATCAGGGTTCTTCCAGGGGGCTATGGCTACACCTTC.